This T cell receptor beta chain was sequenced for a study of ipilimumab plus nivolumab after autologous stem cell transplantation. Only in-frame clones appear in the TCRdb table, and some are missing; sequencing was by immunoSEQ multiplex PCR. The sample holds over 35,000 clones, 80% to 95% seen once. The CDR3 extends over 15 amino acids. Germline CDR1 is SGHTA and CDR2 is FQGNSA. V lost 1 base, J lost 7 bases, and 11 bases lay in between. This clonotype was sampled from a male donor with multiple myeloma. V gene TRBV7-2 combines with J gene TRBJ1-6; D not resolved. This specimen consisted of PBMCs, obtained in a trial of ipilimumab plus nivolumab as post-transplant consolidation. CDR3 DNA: TGTGCCAGCAGCTTAGAGGCCAGACCGAATTCACCCCTCCACTTT. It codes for CASSLEARPNSPLHF. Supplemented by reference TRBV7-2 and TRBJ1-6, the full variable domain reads GAGVSQSPSNKVTEKGKDVELRCDPISGHTALYWYRQSLGQGLEFLIYFQGNSAPDKSGLPSDRFSAERTGGSVSTLTIQRTQQEDSAVYLCASSLEARPNSPLHFGNGTRLTVT.